This T cell receptor (beta chain) was sequenced in a study of shared clonotypes between healthy human individuals. Study outcomes and limitations: Apart from blood, nothing was sampled; tissue repertoires likely differ.

Remarks on this clone: No antigen is known for it.

For each subset, genomic DNA was distributed in equal portions over several immunoSEQ plates. Sequencing of unsorted PBMC DNA was carried out using ten immunoSEQ deep assay plates. Repertoires were generated with immunoSEQ multiplex PCR, while TCRdb's copy carries only in-frame clones and drops some. The sample contains approximately 500,000 clones, 81% of which appear only once. CDR1 is SNHLY, CDR2 FYNNEI, per germline. This CDR3 comprises 18 residues. V was pared by 5 bases and J by 6 bases, with 15 bases of the junction left unmatched. Every one of the donors was a Caucasian adult that lived in Nashville, Tennessee.

The rearrangement uses TRBV2 and TRBJ2-1, with 11 bases that match TRBD2. The TCR comes from a woman between 35 and 50 years old in good health. Some clones in this sample may be carry-over from other donors' samples. The sequencing sample was made of PBMCs. In nucleotides, the CDR3 is TGTGCCAGCAGTAAGAGTCCCGTAGCGGGAGGGCCCGGCAATGAGCAGTTCTTC. Translation: CASSKSPVAGGPGNEQFF.